The entry that follows covers one T cell receptor beta chain sequence. The antigen is not known. The data originate from a study of shared clonotypes between healthy human individuals. Donors were Caucasian adults residing in Nashville, Tennessee, USA. Sequencing was performed with immunoSEQ multiplex PCR; in TCRdb, only in-frame clones are kept and a portion is missing. The table lists 2 million to 2.5 million clones, roughly 92% of them singletons. Germline V gene sequence: CDR1 SGHAT, CDR2 FQNNGV. Germline trimming cut 3 bases from V and 5 bases from J; bases unmatched to any gene: 2. The CDR3 is made up of 14 amino acids. Study-wide findings and caveats: Depth of sequencing was expected to influence donor clonotype sharing.

This chain uses TRBV11-2 with TRBJ2-5; 11 bases match TRBD2. The TCR comes from a young man in good health. Some clones in this sample may be carry-over from other donors' samples. The sequenced sample was naive CD4+ T cells from PBMCs. Stated subset: CD45RA+ positively selected. DNA for the CDR3: TGTGCCAGCAGCTTGCGGACTAGCGGGGAGACCCAGTACTTC. This translates into CASSLRTSGETQYF.